This T cell receptor beta chain emerged from a study of shared clonotypes between healthy human individuals. Study-level results: Researchers sampled only blood; tissue repertoires likely differ.

A note on this clone: What it recognizes is unknown.

The V gene lost 4 bases and the J gene lost 0 bases, with 6 bases spanning the gap. Germline loops: CDR1 SGHNT, CDR2 YYREEE (reference sequence). CDR3 size: 13 residues. Sequenced by immunoSEQ multiplex PCR; TCRdb stores in-frame clones only, minus some. The sample contains 2 million to 2.5 million clones, over 85% of which appear only once. The clonotype was recovered from a young man in good health. Some clones in this sample may be carry-over from other donors' samples. The V call is TRBV5-4, the J call TRBJ2-3; D remains unclear. Sequences were obtained from naive CD4+ T cells from PBMCs. Regarding subset: CD45RA+ positively selected. The CDR3 reads CASSTTSTDTQYF. In DNA form, the CDR3 reads TGTGCCAGCAGCACCACCAGCACAGATACGCAGTATTTT. Looking up the rest from reference TRBV5-4 and TRBJ2-3 gives the full variable domain: ETGVTQSPTHLIKTRGQQVTLRCSSQSGHNTVSWYQQALGQGPQFIFQYYREEENGRGNFPPRFSGLQFPNYSSELNVNALELDDSALYLCASSTTSTDTQYFGPGTRLTVL.